Here is one T cell receptor beta chain with its context. The target antigen is unknown. This PCR relied on a set of 60 Vbeta primers and 13 Jbeta primers. Sequencing was performed with immunoSEQ multiplex PCR; in TCRdb, only in-frame clones are kept and a portion is missing. The sample lists about 59,000 clones; roughly four fifths were seen once. This sample was included in a study of cytomegalovirus exposure and HLA in healthy donors. Points from the study as a whole: Many donors carried some public TCRs, although rarity characterized most TCR sequences. Later work found most CMV-associated TCR beta chains apparently HLA-restricted.

Germline CDR1 LNHDA, CDR2 SQIVND (reference sequence). Trimming stripped 6 bases from V and 5 bases from J, with 16 bases between. CDR3 size: 15 residues. The clonotype originates from a man between 40 and 49 years old in good health and CMV-seronegative. The rearrangement joins TRBV19 to TRBJ1-4; the D is unclear. The specimen was PBMCs. In nucleotides, the CDR3 is TGTGCCAGTAGCCCCTCCCGCACCGGGAATGAAAAACTGTTTTTT. Translated: CASSPSRTGNEKLFF.